The T cell receptor (beta chain) described here comes from a study of blood T cell repertoires in COVID-19 (TCRdb year 2020). A note on the overall study: Samples covering the acute and convalescent phases of COVID-19 were provided by collaborators in the United States, Italy and Spain. A de-identified subject ID, COVID-19 status, age in years and sex were almost always included in the sample metadata. The dataset comprised deeply sampled blood TCRbeta repertoires from subjects exposed to, actively infected with, or recovered from COVID-19. Where available, HLA class I and class II types were taken from metadata supplied by the sample provider and were not determined by assay-based typing. The samples were drawn from two sources: the first 160 participants of the ongoing ImmuneRACE study, and 1,000 to 1,500 subjects contributed by 6 global collaborators. The repertoires were released in a freely available public database intended as a resource for research on the immune response to SARS-CoV-2. The prospective study material was composed of cDNA or gDNA derived from T cells, B-cell-depleted T cells, or PBMCs. Findings and caveats that apply to the study as a whole: How much clinical and demographic metadata was included differed by source and by participant, and the metadata was provided uncurated.

A note on this clone: This receptor's antigen is unknown. No much larger clonotype is one base removed from it; base qualities were not supplied.

The germline V gene (reference sequence) specifies SEHNR as CDR1 and FQNEAQ as CDR2. At the junction V is shortened by 2 bases and J by 7 bases; bases outside the gene matches: 6. Its CDR3 holds 14 amino acids, cysteine through phenylalanine. Just the 42-base CDR3 DNA is kept, in frame starting at base 1. Collaborating institutions collected whole blood in K2EDTA tubes following their own protocols. For TCRbeta analysis, collaborators shipped samples in one of three forms: frozen whole blood, isolated PBMCs, or DNA extracted from either of those sample types. TCRbeta CDR3 regions were amplified from genomic DNA using the immunoSEQ Assay, a bias-controlled multiplex PCR. The paper's processing steps were these. The number of nucleated cells in each sample was estimated by amplification of reference gene primers within the assay. To quantify the absolute abundance of each unique TCRbeta CDR3 rearrangement, sequence reads were collapsed and filtered. For each sample, productive Simpson clonality was calculated as the square root of Simpson's diversity index across productive rearrangements. What TCRdb holds here is the immuneACCESS table cut down to in-frame rearrangements. Part of the clones is not present; checked against another copy, under half of the missing clones reflect an unresolved V gene, and the others are unexplained. V and J calls and clone size are given by that table; D and trimming were obtained from the DNA. The sample table holds about 170,000 clones, of which roughly 87% were seen once. The ten largest account for roughly 9% of the sample.

The chain employs TRBV7-9 and TRBJ1-2; 8 central bases correspond to TRBD1. This receptor was identified in a woman aged 65 to 85 with acute or convalescent COVID-19. The sample consisted of peripheral blood. The nucleotide sequence is given as TGTGCCAGCAGCTTAACGGAACAGGGGGGTGGCTACACCTTC. Its protein product is CASSLTEQGGGYTF.